The present entry profiles one T cell receptor beta chain with its context. The source of the sample is a study of cytomegalovirus exposure and HLA in healthy donors. This CDR3 contains 12 residues. V dropped 6 bases and J dropped 1 base, with 8 bases sitting between them. Germline CDR1 is SGHRS and CDR2 is YFSETQ. The PCR contained 60 Vbeta and 13 Jbeta primers. TCRdb's copy holds only in-frame clones and misses some; the assay was immunoSEQ multiplex PCR. The data contain 90,000 to 120,000 clones, about 72% of them singletons. The receptor's source is a man younger than 30 in good health and CMV-seronegative. The chain employs TRBV5-1 and TRBJ2-7; no definite D call. Sequencing was carried out using PBMCs. CDR3 sequence reads: CASTNGSYEQYF. The CDR3 region has the DNA TGCGCCAGCACCAACGGGTCCTACGAGCAGTACTTC.